This TCR beta chain was retrieved from a study of beta chain features in type 1 diabetes. Germline V gene sequence: CDR1 MDHEN, CDR2 SYDVKM. The V and J ends lost 5 bases and 0 bases respectively, with 11 bases between them. This CDR3 contains 16 residues. This clone has ten or more counts. The investigators reverse transcribed all of the isolated RNA, so they sequenced expressed TCRB transcripts. Using immunoSEQ multiplex PCR, the repertoire was profiled, and TCRdb retains in-frame clones only, with some absent. The sample shows fewer than 550,000 clones, 11% of them seen only once. The V call is TRBV28, the J call TRBJ2-6; maybe TRBD1 (6 bases). The receptor was isolated from a woman aged 18-29 years in good health. The sequencing input was naive CD4+ T cells from blood. The CDR3 region has the DNA TGTGCCAGCAGTGGCGCAGGGGTCTCTGGGGCCAACGTCCTGACTTTC. Translation: CASSGAGVSGANVLTF.